Below, 28 T cell receptor beta chains from the same sample are listed, as sequenced in a study of cytomegalovirus exposure and HLA in healthy donors. Sequenced by immunoSEQ multiplex PCR; TCRdb stores in-frame clones only, minus some. The sample has about 360,000 clones, 70% to 90% seen once. The source material was PBMCs. The receptors come from a woman aged 18-35 years in good health and CMV-seronegative.

This chain uses TRBV28 with TRBJ1-4, with TRBD1 as a possible D gene (5 bases). The germline V gene encodes CDR1 MDHEN and CDR2 SYDVKM. The CDR3 runs 13 residues. Trimming pared 11 bases from V and 8 bases from J, leaving 18 bases between. The CDR3 spells CAVGVGPSEKLFF. CDR3 nucleotide sequence: TGTGCCGTAGGGGTAGGTCCCAGCGAAAAACTGTTTTTT.

This chain joins TRBV10-3 and TRBJ2-3; 8 nucleotides agree with TRBD2. With 3 bases clipped from V and 3 bases from J, the junction kept 2 bases outside the gene matches. Looked up from germline, CDR1 is ENHRY and CDR2 is SYGVKD. The CDR3 length is 14 residues. DNA of the CDR3: TGTGCCATCAGTGAACTAGCGGAAACAGATACGCAGTATTTT. Protein sequence: CAISELAETDTQYF.

The chain is built from TRBV5-1 and TRBJ1-4; 10 nucleotides agree with TRBD1. Germline lookup yields CDR1 SGHRS and CDR2 YFSETQ. The CDR3 is 16 amino acids. V lost 4 bases and J lost 2; bases outside the gene matches: 5. This CDR3 is CASSGTGEITNEKLFF. The CDR3 nucleotides are TGCGCCAGCAGCGGGACAGGGGAAATCACTAATGAAAAACTGTTTTTT.

This chain uses TRBV27 with TRBJ1-2; 8 bases align to TRBD1. Germline trimming cut 5 bases from V and 4 bases from J; bases unmatched to any gene: 12. CDR1 MNHEY and CDR2 SMNVEV come from the germline V gene (reference sequence). The CDR3 is 16 residues long. CDR3 protein: CASSPGQGQGFYGYTF. CDR3 DNA: TGTGCCAGCAGTCCCGGACAGGGTCAGGGATTCTATGGCTACACCTTC.

The V call is TRBV27, the J call TRBJ2-7; possible D gene TRBD1, 5 bases. Germline CDR1 reads MNHEY; CDR2 reads SMNVEV (reference sequence). CDR3 length: 15 amino acids. V was pared by 3 bases and J by 3 bases, with 15 bases between. DNA for the CDR3: TGTGCCAGCAGTTTGTCGGACACGTCCTACTACGAGCAGTACTTC. This encodes CASSLSDTSYYEQYF.

This rearrangement joins TRBV28 to TRBJ2-5; 7 positions match TRBD2. Germline loops: CDR1 MDHEN, CDR2 SYDVKM. V shed 6 bases and J 4 bases; nucleotides not matched to a gene: 11. CDR3 length: 15 amino acids. In nucleotides, the CDR3 is TGTGCCAGCAGCCTCGGGGGGAGAGCGAGAGAGACCCAGTACTTC. This encodes CASSLGGRARETQYF.

The V and J genes are TRBV2 and TRBJ1-1; D not resolved. The germline V gene has CDR1 SNHLY and CDR2 FYNNEI. This CDR3 contains 14 residues. V was cut by 0 bases and J by 6 bases, with 11 bases left in between. CDR3 sequence: CASSEARQLAEAFF. In DNA, the CDR3 is TGTGCCAGCAGTGAAGCAAGACAACTCGCTGAAGCTTTCTTT.

The chain couples TRBV7-9 to TRBJ2-7; TRBD1 might be the D (6 bases). Germline V gene lookup returns CDR1 SEHNR and CDR2 FQNEAQ (reference sequence). The V and J ends lost 4 bases and 1 base respectively, with 8 bases between them. This CDR3 spans 13 amino acids. This CDR3 is CASSYTGSYEQYF. The CDR3, as DNA: TGTGCCAGCAGCTATACAGGGTCCTACGAGCAGTACTTC. Complete variable domain (other parts from reference TRBV7-9 and TRBJ2-7): DTGVSQNPRHKITKRGQNVTFRCDPISEHNRLYWYRQTLGQGPEFLTYFQNEAQLEKSRLLSDRFSAERPKGSFSTLEIQRTEQGDSAMYLCASSYTGSYEQYFGPGTRLTVT.

This rearrangement joins TRBV27 to TRBJ1-5; D is possibly TRBD1 (5 bases). V lost 3 bases to trimming and J lost 5 bases, with 14 bases between them. The germline V gene encodes CDR1 MNHEY and CDR2 SMNVEV (reference sequence). The CDR3 length is 15 residues. The CDR3 DNA reads as TGTGCCAGCAGTTTCCAAGGAGGGGTCGATCAGCCCCAGCATTTT. Amino acid sequence: CASSFQGGVDQPQHF.

The V call is TRBV28, the J call TRBJ1-6, with D uncertain. The germline gives CDR1 MDHEN, CDR2 SYDVKM. The CDR3 runs to 15 residues. V gave up 4 bases and J gave up 0 bases, with 7 bases separating them. Written as DNA, the CDR3 is TGTGCCAGCAGTTCCTTGAGCTCCTATAATTCACCCCTCCACTTT. Translated: CASSSLSSYNSPLHF.

The chain is built from TRBV7-9 and TRBJ2-1; 9 bases are shared with TRBD1. The CDR3 consists of 16 residues. The V and J ends lost 4 bases and 4 bases, in that order; junction bases with no gene match: 8. Germline values: CDR1 SEHNR, CDR2 FQNEAQ (reference sequence). The CDR3 sequence: CASSSYRDRAYNEQFF. The CDR3 region has the DNA TGTGCCAGCAGCTCTTATAGGGACAGGGCTTACAATGAGCAGTTCTTC.

The sample holds a few counts of this clone. This chain links TRBV28 with TRBJ1-2; D perhaps matches TRBD1 (6 bases). This CDR3 comprises 11 residues. Germline values: CDR1 MDHEN, CDR2 SYDVKM. The V end lost 5 bases, the J end lost 11 bases, and 12 bases lay between the germline ends. This CDR3 reads CASSRPGEYTF. Written as DNA, the CDR3 is TGTGCCAGCAGTCGCCCAGGGGAATACACCTTC.

About this clone itself: A junction end diverges from the germline sequence, so it may reflect a read error. J is TRBJ2-7 and V is TRBV28; 11 positions match TRBD2. The length of the CDR3 is 11 residues. Looked up from germline, CDR1 is MDHEN and CDR2 is SYDVKM. CDR3 in amino acids: CASSSRLAGSF. The CDR3 coding sequence is TGTGCCAGCAGTTCTCGACTAGCGGGAAGCTTC. The full variable domain, with the rest looked up from reference TRBV28 and TRBJ2-7, is DVKVTQSSRYLVKRTGEKVFLECVQDMDHENMFWYRQDPGLGLRLIYFSYDVKMKEKGDIPEGYSVSREKKERFSLILESASTNQTSMYLCASSSRLAGSFGPGTRLTVT.

This clone appeared once. V is TRBV27 and J is TRBJ1-3; the D gene is possibly TRBD1 (5 bases). CDR1 is MNHEY, CDR2 SMNVEV, per germline (reference sequence). V was cut by 5 bases and J by 2 bases, with 10 bases left in between. CDR3 length: 14 amino acids. CDR3 nucleotide sequence: TGTGCCAGCAGTAACACAGGTCCTGGAAACACCATATATTTT. It encodes CASSNTGPGNTIYF.

The chain has TRBV27 and TRBJ2-7, with D perhaps TRBD1 (6 bases). The CDR3 length is 13 residues. Trimming took 2 bases from V and 5 from J, leaving 10 bases between them. From germline, CDR1 is MNHEY and CDR2 SMNVEV (reference sequence). The CDR3: CASSLGQGNEQYF. CDR3 DNA sequence: TGTGCCAGCAGTTTAGGGCAGGGGAACGAGCAGTACTTC.

This chain links TRBV6-1 with TRBJ2-7; TRBD1 matches at 10 bases. CDR1 is MNHNS, CDR2 SASEGT, per germline. V trimming: 4 bases; J trimming: 2 bases; junction bases outside the gene matches: 8. The length of the CDR3 is 16 residues. The CDR3: CASSGRGGQGTYEQYF. CDR3 DNA: TGTGCCAGCAGTGGCCGGGGGGGACAGGGGACCTACGAGCAGTACTTC.

The J gene is TRBJ2-7, the V gene TRBV10-1; TRBD1 matches 8 bases. CDR1 and CDR2 from the germline V gene are WNHNN and SYGVQD (reference sequence). The CDR3 has 14 amino acids. The V gene end was trimmed by 2 bases and the J gene end by 7 bases; junction bases not matched to a gene: 7. The CDR3 sequence is CASSELQGDREQYF. For the CDR3, the DNA is TGCGCCAGCAGTGAGCTACAGGGGGACAGGGAGCAGTACTTC.

The genes are TRBV5-4 and TRBJ1-3; perhaps TRBD1 as D (6 bases). Germline assignment: CDR1 SGHNT and CDR2 YYREEE (reference sequence). The CDR3 has 14 residues. V was clipped by 4 bases and J by 16 bases, with 24 bases between them. The CDR3 sequence: CASSLRDRPFTRYF. CDR3 sequence (DNA): TGTGCCAGCAGCCTAAGAGACAGGCCCTTCACCCGCTATTTT.

Of note for this clone: This sample includes further DNA sequences coding for the same CDR3. The chain is built from TRBV6-5 and TRBJ1-1; D is uncertain. Germline loops: CDR1 MNHEY, CDR2 SVGAGI. The CDR3 extends over 13 amino acids. The ends were cut back, 2 bases at V and 1 base at J, with 5 bases in the middle. The CDR3: CASSYGPNTEAFF. CDR3 DNA: TGTGCCAGCAGTTACGGCCCGAACACTGAAGCTTTCTTT.

In DNA, the CDR3 is TGTGCCAGCAGGGTGGCTAGGAACACTGAAGCTTTCTTT. Its protein product is CASRVARNTEAFF. The genes are TRBV7-2 and TRBJ1-1; D uncertain. Germline V lookup: CDR1 SGHTA, CDR2 FQGNSA. This CDR3 has 13 residues. V lost 6 bases and J lost 1, with 9 bases in between.

The chain joins TRBV30 to TRBJ1-3; 9 positions match TRBD1. The V gene end was trimmed by 7 bases and the J gene end by 2 bases; junction bases not matched to a gene: 3. The germline V gene encodes CDR1 GTSNPN and CDR2 SVGIG (reference sequence). The CDR3 spans 13 residues. The CDR3 DNA sequence: TGTGCCTTTAGACAGGGGGCTGGAAACACCATATATTTT. Protein sequence: CAFRQGAGNTIYF.

The rearrangement uses TRBV6-5 and TRBJ1-2, with D tentatively TRBD1 (6 bases). Looked up from germline, CDR1 is MNHEY and CDR2 is SVGAGI. Trimming shortened V by 0 bases and J by 2 bases, and 7 bases separated the two germline ends. The CDR3 totals 14 residues. This CDR3 is CASSYSTGNYGYTF. CDR3 in DNA: TGTGCCAGCAGTTACTCGACAGGCAACTATGGCTACACCTTC.

This clone was counted between two and nine times. The chain is built from TRBV7-8 and TRBJ1-2; no reliable D call. Per germline, CDR1 SGHVS and CDR2 FQNEAQ. CDR3 length: 16 residues. V was cut by 2 bases and J by 6 bases, with 19 bases left in between. This chain's CDR3 is CASSLLFLVLSHGYTF. The CDR3 nucleotides read TGTGCCAGCAGCTTACTATTTTTGGTCCTTAGCCATGGCTACACCTTC.

This rearrangement joins TRBV10-2 to TRBJ1-2, with D hard to call. The CDR3 totals 15 residues. Per the germline V gene, CDR1 is WSHSY and CDR2 is SAAADI. Trimming left V 6 bases short and J 0 bases short, with 14 bases between. CDR3 protein: CASSVPSGTNYGYTF. CDR3 nucleotide sequence: TGCGCCAGCAGCGTTCCCTCAGGCACTAACTATGGCTACACCTTC.

The chain employs TRBV6-5 and TRBJ2-5; D uncertain. CDR3 length equals 16 residues. Trimming removed 0 bases at V and 4 bases at J, with 15 bases between. The V gene's germline CDR1 is MNHEY and CDR2 SVGAGI. DNA for the CDR3: TGTGCCAGCAGTTACTCGAGCCAGGTTGACGGAGAGACCCAGTACTTC. Encoded protein: CASSYSSQVDGETQYF.

This sequence joins TRBV7-9 and TRBJ2-3, with 7 bases fitting TRBD2. CDR3 size: 15 residues. Germline values: CDR1 SEHNR, CDR2 FQNEAQ (reference sequence). Unmatched junction bases numbered 8, after V lost 5 bases and J lost 3 bases. The CDR3: CASSGTEAGTDTQYF. Here the CDR3 DNA reads TGTGCCAGCAGCGGGACTGAAGCGGGGACAGATACGCAGTATTTT.

The V gene is TRBV5-1, the J gene TRBJ1-1; TRBD1 matches 8 bases. CDR1 and CDR2 (germline): SGHRS, YFSETQ. After removal of 0 bases from V and 1 base from J, the junction contained 5 bases not matched to a gene. The CDR3 is 16 amino acids. The CDR3 nucleotides read TGCGCCAGCAGCTTGGGGCAGGGGGCGCGGAACACTGAAGCTTTCTTT. As protein: CASSLGQGARNTEAFF. The full variable domain, rest sourced from reference TRBV5-1 and TRBJ1-1, is KAGVTQTPRYLIKTRGQQVTLSCSPISGHRSVSWYQQTPGQGLQFLFEYFSETQRNKGNFPGRFSGRQFSNSRSEMNVSTLELGDSALYLCASSLGQGARNTEAFFGQGTRLTVV.

The sample holds one count of this clone. The J gene is TRBJ2-3, the V gene TRBV27; TRBD2 agrees at 9 bases. Germline trimming cut 8 bases from V and 3 bases from J; bases unmatched to any gene: 9. The CDR3 contains 15 residues. Germline V gene data show CDR1 as MNHEY and CDR2 as SMNVEV (reference sequence). CDR3 loop: CASGGRGGRTDTQYF. For the CDR3, the DNA is TGTGCCAGCGGCGGGAGGGGGGGCAGGACAGATACGCAGTATTTT.